This T cell receptor beta chain was sequenced during a study of T cells in women clearing cervical HPV infection. Across the whole study: Controls' single incident HPV16 infection cleared within 12 months without precancer. Blood came at first lesion visit for cases, post-clearance for controls.

V lost 0 bases, J lost 3 bases, and 9 bases lay in between. The germline CDR1 and CDR2 sequences are SGHRS and YFSETQ. The CDR3 contains 14 residues. Notes on the study in general: Controls had more TRBV6-7 (0.16%) than cases (about 0.11%).

With respect to this clone: Antigen: not known. The CDR3 end lies 3 residues beyond the end of the read and is filled in from the germline J gene.

Sequenced by immunoSEQ multiplex PCR; TCRdb stores in-frame clones only, minus some. Seen in this sample are roughly 29,000 clones; the ten most common clones hold approximately 2.9%. MY09/MY11 PCR detected cervical HPV DNA; dot-blot assigned genotypes. Material: blood buffy coat. This receptor was identified in a woman between 18 and 70 years old with a cervical HPV16 infection that either progressed to CIN3+ or cleared (not recorded which). The chain links TRBV5-1 to TRBJ1-2; tentatively, D is TRBD1 (5 bases). The sequenced CDR3 bases are TGCGCCAGCAGCTTGGACGGGGGAGACTATGGC. This translates into CASSLDGGDYG. The whole CDR3 sequence reads CASSLDGGDYGYTF.